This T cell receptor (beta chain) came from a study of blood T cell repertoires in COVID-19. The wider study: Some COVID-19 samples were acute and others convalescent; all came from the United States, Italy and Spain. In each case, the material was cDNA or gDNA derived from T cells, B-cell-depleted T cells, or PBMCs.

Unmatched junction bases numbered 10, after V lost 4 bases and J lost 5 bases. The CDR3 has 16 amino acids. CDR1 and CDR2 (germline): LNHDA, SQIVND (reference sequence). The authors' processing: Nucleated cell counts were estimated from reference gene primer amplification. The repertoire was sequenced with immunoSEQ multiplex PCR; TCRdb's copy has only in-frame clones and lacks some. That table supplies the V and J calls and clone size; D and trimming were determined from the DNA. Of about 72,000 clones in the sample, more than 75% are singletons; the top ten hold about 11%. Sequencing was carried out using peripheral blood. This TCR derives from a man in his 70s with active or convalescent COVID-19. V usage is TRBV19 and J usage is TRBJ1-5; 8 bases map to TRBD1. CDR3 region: CASSRFEDRDDQPQHF. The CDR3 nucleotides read TGTGCCAGTAGTAGGTTTGAGGACAGGGACGATCAGCCCCAGCATTTT.